This TCR beta chain was sequenced for a study of T and B cells in COVID-19 patients. The wider study: COVID-19 patients gave peripheral blood either during active infection or after recovery. Points from the study as a whole: CD4+, regulatory T cell, CD8+ and sorted SARS-CoV-2-responsive or tetramer+ T cells were not yet sequenced.

BIOMED2 TRB-A/B primer pools were used in multiplex TRB PCR. MiXCR was run by TCRdb on the multiplex PCR reads, yielding one entry per CDR3 protein. The table lists roughly 3,800 distinct CDR3 sequences, 20% to 25% of them singletons. Blood genomic DNA input for TRB amplification was 250-500 ng. This CDR3 has 12 residues. V was shortened by 0 bases and J by 9 bases, with 3 bases between the two germline ends. The germline CDR1 and CDR2 sequences are MNHEY and SVGAGI. Regarding this clonotype: As yet, its antigen is unknown. A clone one base away is much larger, so this may be a read error.

This chain connects TRBV6-5 to TRBJ1-6; unclear D gene. The clonotype originates from a human donor with active COVID-19. Material: blood. The CDR3 sequence: CASSYSGSPLHF. The DNA for the CDR3 is TGTGCCAGCAGTTACTCGGGTTCACCCCTCCACTTT.